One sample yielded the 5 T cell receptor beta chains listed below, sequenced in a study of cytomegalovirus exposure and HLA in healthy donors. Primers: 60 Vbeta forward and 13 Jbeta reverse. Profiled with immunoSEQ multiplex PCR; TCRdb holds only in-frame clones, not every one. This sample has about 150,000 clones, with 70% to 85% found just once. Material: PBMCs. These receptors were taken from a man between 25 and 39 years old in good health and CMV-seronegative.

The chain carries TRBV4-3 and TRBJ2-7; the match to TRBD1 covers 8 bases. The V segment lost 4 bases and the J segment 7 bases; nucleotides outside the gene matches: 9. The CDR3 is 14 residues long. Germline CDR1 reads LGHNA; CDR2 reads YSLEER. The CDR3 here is CASSPQTGVGEQYF. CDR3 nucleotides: TGCGCCAGCAGCCCCCAGACAGGGGTAGGGGAGCAGTACTTC.

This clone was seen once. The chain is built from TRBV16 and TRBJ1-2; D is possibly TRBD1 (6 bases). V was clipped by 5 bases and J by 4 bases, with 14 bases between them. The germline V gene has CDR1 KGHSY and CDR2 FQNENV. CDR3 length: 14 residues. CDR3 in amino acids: CASSIQQGFYGYTF. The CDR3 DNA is TGTGCCAGCAGCATCCAACAGGGATTCTATGGCTACACCTTC.

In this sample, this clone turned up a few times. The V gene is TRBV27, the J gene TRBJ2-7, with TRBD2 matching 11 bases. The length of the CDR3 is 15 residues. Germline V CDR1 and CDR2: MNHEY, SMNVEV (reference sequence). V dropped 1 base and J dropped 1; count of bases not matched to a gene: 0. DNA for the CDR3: TGTGCCAGCAGTTTATTAGCGGGGGGGTCCTACGAGCAGTACTTC. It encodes CASSLLAGGSYEQYF.

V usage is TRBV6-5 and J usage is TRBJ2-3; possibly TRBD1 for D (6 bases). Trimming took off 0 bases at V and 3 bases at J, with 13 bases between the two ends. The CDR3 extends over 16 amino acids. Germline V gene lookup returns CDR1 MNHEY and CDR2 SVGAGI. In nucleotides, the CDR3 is TGTGCCAGCAGTTACTCGAGAGGCAGGGGAACAGATACGCAGTATTTT. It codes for CASSYSRGRGTDTQYF.

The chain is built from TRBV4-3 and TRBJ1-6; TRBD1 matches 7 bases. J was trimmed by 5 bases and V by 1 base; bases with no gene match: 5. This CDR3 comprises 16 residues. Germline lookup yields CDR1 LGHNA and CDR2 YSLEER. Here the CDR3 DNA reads TGCGCCAGCAGCCAAGGCCGGGACAGAAATAATTCACCCCTCCACTTT. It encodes CASSQGRDRNNSPLHF.